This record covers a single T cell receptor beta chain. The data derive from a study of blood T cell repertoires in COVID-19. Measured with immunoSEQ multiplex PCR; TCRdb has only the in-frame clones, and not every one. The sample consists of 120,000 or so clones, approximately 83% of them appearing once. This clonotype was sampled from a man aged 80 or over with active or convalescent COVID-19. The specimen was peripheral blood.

The CDR3 DNA reads TGTGCCAGCAGTTTGGACAGCCTTTATGGCTACACCTTC. Protein product: CASSLDSLYGYTF. The chain has TRBV12-3 or TRBV12-4 and TRBJ1-2; D is perhaps TRBD1 (6 bases). The length of the CDR3 is 13 residues. V dropped 3 bases and J dropped 5 bases, with 10 bases sitting between them.